Listed below are T cell receptor beta chains from one sample, sequenced in a study of vaccination and CD4 T cells after COVID-19. TCRdb processed the PCR reads anew with MiXCR; each CDR3 protein has one entry. The repertoire holds 20,000 or so distinct CDR3 sequences, 45% to 60% seen once, with about 5.4% in the top ten. What these receptors recognize is not known. Input material: CD4+ T cells from blood, cultured in vitro. Receptor source: a human donor who had recovered from COVID-19. CDR3s include the opening cysteine and the closing phenylalanine or tryptophan. Fields, in order: clone size, V gene, J gene, D gene, CDR3 DNA, CDR3 protein. The D gene is left open where the match is weak. Clone size appears in some rows only: once, few, many, or a class for an expanded clone.

clone size: .; V gene: TRBV29-1; J gene: TRBJ1-1; D gene: TRBD1; CDR3 DNA: TGCAGCGGGTCCGCAGGAGGGGGCGTAGAAGCTTTCTTT; CDR3 protein: CSGSAGGGVEAFF
clone size: .; V gene: TRBV5-1; J gene: TRBJ2-3; D gene: .; CDR3 DNA: TGCGCCAGCAGCCTCGGGCAGGGTAGCACAGATACGCAGTATTTT; CDR3 protein: CASSLGQGSTDTQYF
clone size: .; V gene: TRBV28; J gene: TRBJ1-2; D gene: .; CDR3 DNA: TGTGCCAGCAGTTTACCTCGACAATATGGCTACACCTTC; CDR3 protein: CASSLPRQYGYTF
clone size: .; V gene: TRBV20-1; J gene: TRBJ2-5; D gene: .; CDR3 DNA: TGCAGTGCCCCAGGACTATTTAAAGAGACCCAGTACTTC; CDR3 protein: CSAPGLFKETQYF
clone size: few; V gene: TRBV15; J gene: TRBJ2-5; D gene: TRBD1; CDR3 DNA: TGTGCCACCAGCAGAGATGTGACAGGGGGCGCGGAAGAGACCCAGTACTTC; CDR3 protein: CATSRDVTGGAEETQYF
clone size: .; V gene: TRBV30; J gene: TRBJ1-2; D gene: .; CDR3 DNA: TGTGCCTGGAGTGTACTTACCGCTAACTATGGCTACACCTTC; CDR3 protein: CAWSVLTANYGYTF
clone size: .; V gene: TRBV6-1; J gene: TRBJ1-2; D gene: TRBD1; CDR3 DNA: TGTGCCAGCAGTCCTAGGACAGGGGGCCTTGGCTACACCTTC; CDR3 protein: CASSPRTGGLGYTF
clone size: few; V gene: TRBV7-2; J gene: TRBJ2-3; D gene: .; CDR3 DNA: TGTGCCAGCAGCTTCGATCCTCCGACTAGAAGGGGTTGGGATACGCAGTATTTT; CDR3 protein: CASSFDPPTRRGWDTQYF
clone size: once; V gene: TRBV18; J gene: TRBJ1-1; D gene: .; CDR3 DNA: TGTGCCAGCTCAGAGATGGACAGAGCCTACACTGAAGCTTTCTTT; CDR3 protein: CASSEMDRAYTEAFF
clone size: .; V gene: TRBV10-3; J gene: TRBJ2-1; D gene: .; CDR3 DNA: TGTGCCATCATGGCGCGGGTGAACAATGAGCAGTTCTTC; CDR3 protein: CAIMARVNNEQFF
clone size: few; V gene: TRBV28; J gene: TRBJ1-5; D gene: .; CDR3 DNA: TGTGCCAGCAGTTTACCAGGGTACAATCAGCCCCAGCATTTT; CDR3 protein: CASSLPGYNQPQHF
clone size: few; V gene: TRBV6-1; J gene: TRBJ1-6; D gene: .; CDR3 DNA: TGTGCCAGCGGTAGCCAGTCGGATTCACCCCTCCACTTT; CDR3 protein: CASGSQSDSPLHF
clone size: .; V gene: TRBV5-1; J gene: TRBJ1-1; D gene: .; CDR3 DNA: TGCGCCAGCAGATTGAGGACAGTTGGAACTGAAGCTTTCTTT; CDR3 protein: CASRLRTVGTEAFF
clone size: .; V gene: TRBV20-1; J gene: TRBJ2-5; D gene: TRBD2; CDR3 DNA: TGCAGTGCTCGGTCGTGGGCGGGAGCGGCGGGGGAGACCCAGTACTTC; CDR3 protein: CSARSWAGAAGETQYF
clone size: once; V gene: TRBV7-9; J gene: TRBJ2-2; D gene: TRBD1; CDR3 DNA: TGTGCCAGCAGCTTAGTACAGGGGGGCACCGGGGAGCTGTTTTTT; CDR3 protein: CASSLVQGGTGELFF
clone size: .; V gene: TRBV7-2; J gene: TRBJ2-1; D gene: .; CDR3 DNA: TGTGCCAGCAGCCTGGGCCCTAACAATGAGCAGTTCTTC; CDR3 protein: CASSLGPNNEQFF
clone size: few; V gene: TRBV24-1; J gene: TRBJ2-5; D gene: TRBD1; CDR3 DNA: TGTGCCGCCCAGGGACAGGGAGAGGGAGAGACCCAGTACTTC; CDR3 protein: CAAQGQGEGETQYF
clone size: few; V gene: TRBV6-2/TRBV6-3; J gene: TRBJ1-5; D gene: .; CDR3 DNA: TGTGCCAGCCAGACCAATAGCAATCAGCCCCAGCATTTT; CDR3 protein: CASQTNSNQPQHF
clone size: .; V gene: TRBV29-1; J gene: TRBJ2-1; D gene: .; CDR3 DNA: TGCAGCGTAGACAGGGTAGGGGTTACTAGCGGTAACAATGAGCAGTTCTTC; CDR3 protein: CSVDRVGVTSGNNEQFF
clone size: few; V gene: TRBV27; J gene: TRBJ1-5; D gene: .; CDR3 DNA: TGTGCCAGCAGTTCCACCTATAGCAATCAGCCCCAGCATTTT; CDR3 protein: CASSSTYSNQPQHF
clone size: few; V gene: TRBV6-1; J gene: TRBJ1-2; D gene: .; CDR3 DNA: TGTGCCAGCAGTGAACGGGGAGGGGACGGCTACACCTTC; CDR3 protein: CASSERGGDGYTF
clone size: .; V gene: TRBV11-2; J gene: TRBJ2-7; D gene: TRBD2; CDR3 DNA: TGTGCCAGCAGCTCGGGACTAACGCCTCGAGAGCAGTACTTC; CDR3 protein: CASSSGLTPREQYF
clone size: .; V gene: TRBV30; J gene: TRBJ2-7; D gene: .; CDR3 DNA: TGTGCCTGGAGTGTACATGAGTCCTACGAGCAGTACTTC; CDR3 protein: CAWSVHESYEQYF
clone size: .; V gene: TRBV10-1; J gene: TRBJ2-1; D gene: .; CDR3 DNA: TGCGCCAGCAGTGAGGGGAAAGGACAGTACAATGAGCAGTTCTTC; CDR3 protein: CASSEGKGQYNEQFF
clone size: few; V gene: TRBV11-2; J gene: TRBJ2-4; D gene: TRBD1; CDR3 DNA: TGTGCCAGCAGCTTAGGACAGGGGGTAGCCAAAAACATTCAGTACTTC; CDR3 protein: CASSLGQGVAKNIQYF
clone size: .; V gene: TRBV30; J gene: TRBJ2-7; D gene: .; CDR3 DNA: TGTGCCTGGAGTCGAAACTACGAGCAGTACTTC; CDR3 protein: CAWSRNYEQYF
clone size: .; V gene: TRBV12-3/TRBV12-4; J gene: TRBJ1-2; D gene: .; CDR3 DNA: TGTGCCAGCAGTTTAGCTTCGGGGGCAGGAGGCTACACCTTC; CDR3 protein: CASSLASGAGGYTF
clone size: .; V gene: TRBV18; J gene: TRBJ1-4; D gene: TRBD1; CDR3 DNA: TGTGCCAGCTCATTGACAGGGATCAATAATGAAAAACTGTTTTTT; CDR3 protein: CASSLTGINNEKLFF
clone size: few; V gene: TRBV15; J gene: TRBJ1-3; D gene: .; CDR3 DNA: TGTGCCACCAGCAGAGAGGGGGGAAGCTCTGGAAACACCATATATTTT; CDR3 protein: CATSREGGSSGNTIYF
clone size: .; V gene: TRBV29-1; J gene: TRBJ1-1; D gene: .; CDR3 DNA: TGCAGCGTTGAAGATGTAAGAGGAGCGTTGAAAGCTTTCTTT; CDR3 protein: CSVEDVRGALKAFF
clone size: few; V gene: TRBV12-3/TRBV12-4; J gene: TRBJ2-7; D gene: .; CDR3 DNA: TGTGCCAGCAGTTTACAGCGGTTCCGCGAGCAGTACTTC; CDR3 protein: CASSLQRFREQYF
clone size: .; V gene: TRBV28; J gene: TRBJ1-5; D gene: .; CDR3 DNA: TGTGCCAGCAGTTTAGGGGGCCTGAGCAATCAGCCCCAGCATTTT; CDR3 protein: CASSLGGLSNQPQHF
clone size: .; V gene: TRBV28; J gene: TRBJ2-1; D gene: .; CDR3 DNA: TGTGCCAGCAGTTTCCAGGACTACAATGAGCAGTTCTTC; CDR3 protein: CASSFQDYNEQFF
clone size: .; V gene: TRBV18; J gene: TRBJ2-7; D gene: .; CDR3 DNA: TGTGCCAGCTCCCTAGGGGACGGCTCCTACGAGCAGTACTTC; CDR3 protein: CASSLGDGSYEQYF
clone size: .; V gene: TRBV28; J gene: TRBJ1-2; D gene: TRBD1; CDR3 DNA: TGTGCCAGCGGCCCGGGACAGGGCCTGGGCTACACCTTC; CDR3 protein: CASGPGQGLGYTF
clone size: .; V gene: TRBV6-2/TRBV6-3; J gene: TRBJ2-7; D gene: .; CDR3 DNA: TGTGCCAGCAGTTACTCACAGGGCTACGAGCAGTACTTC; CDR3 protein: CASSYSQGYEQYF
clone size: .; V gene: TRBV30; J gene: TRBJ1-4; D gene: .; CDR3 DNA: TGTGCCTGGAGTGTTCGCGAAAAACTGTTTTTT; CDR3 protein: CAWSVREKLFF
clone size: .; V gene: TRBV20-1; J gene: TRBJ1-2; D gene: .; CDR3 DNA: TGCAGTGCTACCCCCGGTGGAGTGAGGCATGGCTACACCTTC; CDR3 protein: CSATPGGVRHGYTF
clone size: .; V gene: TRBV28; J gene: TRBJ1-2; D gene: .; CDR3 DNA: TGTGCCAGCAGTTTAGCAGAGACAAACTATGGCTACACCTTC; CDR3 protein: CASSLAETNYGYTF
clone size: few; V gene: TRBV30; J gene: TRBJ1-1; D gene: .; CDR3 DNA: TGTGCCTGGAGTGGTGGGTCCCTGGGCACTGAAGCTTTCTTT; CDR3 protein: CAWSGGSLGTEAFF
clone size: .; V gene: TRBV5-1; J gene: TRBJ2-7; D gene: TRBD2; CDR3 DNA: TGCGCCAGCAGCTTGGGACTAGCGCCCTACGAGCAGTACTTC; CDR3 protein: CASSLGLAPYEQYF
clone size: .; V gene: TRBV24-1; J gene: TRBJ2-1; D gene: .; CDR3 DNA: TGTGCCAGCCAAGGACCCGACAATGAGCAGTTCTTC; CDR3 protein: CASQGPDNEQFF
clone size: .; V gene: TRBV19; J gene: TRBJ2-1; D gene: TRBD1; CDR3 DNA: TGTGCCAGTAGTCACAGGGGTCTCTACAATGAGCAGTTCTTC; CDR3 protein: CASSHRGLYNEQFF
clone size: .; V gene: TRBV11-2; J gene: TRBJ1-2; D gene: TRBD1; CDR3 DNA: TGTGCCAGCAGCCCCCAGGGGGCGGGCGGCTACACCTTC; CDR3 protein: CASSPQGAGGYTF
clone size: few; V gene: TRBV10-3; J gene: TRBJ2-5; D gene: .; CDR3 DNA: TGTGCCATCAGTGAGTCGGGAACGGGCCAATCCTTAAGAGAGACCCAGTACTTC; CDR3 protein: CAISESGTGQSLRETQYF
clone size: .; V gene: TRBV11-2; J gene: TRBJ2-5; D gene: .; CDR3 DNA: TGTGCCAGCACCTTCACAAGGGAGACCCAGTACTTC; CDR3 protein: CASTFTRETQYF